This record looks at one T cell receptor (beta chain) sequence and its context. Its target is not known. A marrow graft followed busulfan-fludarabine conditioning, with cyclophosphamide on days +3 and +4. Generated by immunoSEQ multiplex PCR, the TCRdb table keeps only in-frame clones and is missing some. The sample includes about 4,700 clones, 75% to 85% seen only once; the top ten take about 4%. Germline loops: CDR1 SGHTS, CDR2 YDEGEE. This CDR3 comprises 16 residues. The ends lost 2 bases at V and 1 base at J; junction bases unmatched: 5. This sample was taken from a study of T cells after posttransplantation cyclophosphamide. Study-wide results and limits: Later post-transplant blood repertoires were often dominated by donor CD8+ memory clones. Tissue-infiltrating T cells from skin or gut overlapped little with blood T cells.

This sequence originates from a male patient between 45 and 59 years old who received an allogeneic stem cell transplant from a related donor and was CMV-positive. The graft donor may account for some of the T cells. The V call is TRBV5-8, the J call TRBJ1-3, with TRBD1 matching over 8 bases. The sequenced sample was PBMCs, obtained after allogeneic stem cell transplant with posttransplant cyclophosphamide. Written as DNA, the CDR3 is TGTGCCAGCAGCTTCTTGACAGGGGCGTCTGGAAACACCATATATTTT. This sequence encodes CASSFLTGASGNTIYF.